One and the same sample provided the 18 T cell receptor beta chains below, sequenced in a study of shared clonotypes between healthy human individuals (dated by TCRdb to between 2020 and 2021). Library method: the immunoSEQ multiplex PCR assay. Imported from immuneACCESS, the table was reduced by TCRdb to in-frame sequences with V and J called. These copies leave out some clones; in studies compared against another copy, an unresolved V gene accounts for under half, and the cause of the remainder is not known. The table for this sample lists about 2 million clones; approximately 95% of them were counted only once. 0.1% to 0.15% of the sample comes from the top ten. Sequencing input: naive CD4+ T cells sorted from blood. Explained via the paper, the cell subset or site label denotes: CD45RA+ positively selected. The receptors were gathered from a young man in good health.

J is TRBJ1-2 and V is TRBV20-1; D is undetermined. This CDR3 is built from 9 residues. Germline V lookup: CDR1 DFQATT, CDR2 SNEGSKA (reference sequence). Trimming removed 8 bases at V and 8 bases at J, with 9 bases between. The DNA for the CDR3 is TGCAGTCCCGAAAACGGCTACACCTTC. The encoded protein is CSPENGYTF.

This chain connects TRBV19 to TRBJ1-2; weak D call: TRBD1 (6 bases). Germline CDR1 and CDR2: LNHDA and SQIVND (reference sequence). This CDR3 has 13 residues. Trimming stripped 5 bases from V and 2 bases from J, with 9 bases between. Here the CDR3 reads CASSQDRNYGYTF. The CDR3 nucleotides are TGTGCCAGTAGTCAGGACAGAAACTATGGCTACACCTTC.

The chain joins TRBV4-3 to TRBJ1-1; the D gene is possibly TRBD1 (6 bases). Germline V CDR1 and CDR2: LGHNA, YSLEER. The germline V and J ends were trimmed by 4 bases and 1 base, with 7 bases remaining between them. The CDR3 consists of 13 residues. Written as DNA, the CDR3 is TGCGCCAGCAGCCTCAGGGGGAACACTGAAGCTTTCTTT. Its translation is CASSLRGNTEAFF.

V and J are TRBV19 and TRBJ2-1; 7 bases match TRBD1. V was pared by 10 bases and J by 4 bases, with 7 bases of the junction left unmatched. Per germline, CDR1 LNHDA and CDR2 SQIVND (reference sequence). This CDR3 has 13 residues. This chain's CDR3 is CATRDRLYNEQFF. In DNA, the CDR3 is TGTGCCACCCGGGACAGACTTTACAATGAGCAGTTCTTC.

This chain links TRBV11-1 with TRBJ1-6; perhaps TRBD1 as D (5 bases). The CDR3 is 14 amino acids. The V gene's germline CDR1 is SGHAT and CDR2 FQDESV (reference sequence). Between the trimmed V and J ends, which lost 5 bases and 5 bases, there was a span of 10 bases. CDR3: CASSTTDNNSPLHF. The CDR3 DNA sequence: TGTGCCAGCAGCACTACGGACAATAATTCACCCCTCCACTTT.

The chain combines TRBV11-2 with TRBJ2-4; D not resolved. CDR3 length: 14 residues. Trimming removed 4 bases at V and 3 bases at J, with 10 bases between. Germline V gives CDR1 SGHAT, CDR2 FQNNGV. CDR3 loop: CASSSPRVKNIQYF. For the CDR3, the DNA is TGTGCCAGCAGCTCCCCACGGGTCAAAAACATTCAGTACTTC.

V usage is TRBV7-2 and J usage is TRBJ1-2; D is unresolved. CDR3 length: 14 amino acids. Germline loops: CDR1 SGHTA, CDR2 FQGNSA. V lost 4 bases to trimming and J lost 8 bases, with 17 bases between them. CDR3 sequence: CASSSARWGVGYTF. The CDR3 nucleotides read TGTGCCAGCAGCTCCGCTCGGTGGGGTGTGGGCTACACCTTC.

The chain carries TRBV5-1 and TRBJ2-3; TRBD1 matches at 9 bases. J was trimmed by 3 bases and V by 5 bases; bases with no gene match: 1. The length of the CDR3 is 13 residues. The germline gives CDR1 SGHRS, CDR2 YFSETQ. The CDR3: CASRQGATDTQYF. As DNA, the CDR3 is TGCGCCAGCAGACAGGGGGCGACAGATACGCAGTATTTT.

This clone appeared once. Germline is not matched at one junction end, which may reflect a read error. V is TRBV7-7 and J is TRBJ2-7; D gene ambiguous. The CDR3 spans 13 residues. Germline V CDR1 and CDR2: SSHAT, FNYEAQ (reference sequence). The DNA of the CDR3 is TGTGCTAGCAGCCTTGACCTCGGTGCCGAGCAGTACTTC. It encodes CASSLDLGAEQYF.

This chain links TRBV28 with TRBJ2-7; 7 bases are a match to TRBD1. The trim removed 5 bases at V and 2 bases at J, leaving 9 bases unmatched. The CDR3 consists of 15 residues. Germline V gene data show CDR1 as MDHEN and CDR2 as SYDVKM. The CDR3 DNA sequence: TGTGCCAGCAGTGGTAAGGGGGCGCGGACCTACGAGCAGTACTTC. It yields the protein CASSGKGARTYEQYF.

The J gene is TRBJ2-7, the V gene TRBV29-1, with D unresolved. CDR3 length equals 11 residues. Between the trimmed V and J ends, which lost 6 bases and 0 bases, there was a span of 6 bases. CDR1 and CDR2 from the germline V gene are SQVTM and ANQGSEA. In DNA, the CDR3 is TGCAGCGTGCAGGCCTCCTACGAGCAGTACTTC. Encoded protein: CSVQASYEQYF.

The CDR3 loop is CASSAGTYVNEQFF. CDR3 sequence (DNA): TGCGCCAGCAGCGCCGGGACTTATGTTAATGAGCAGTTCTTC. V gene TRBV5-1 combines with J gene TRBJ2-1; the D gene is possibly TRBD2 (6 bases). Between the trimmed V and J ends, which lost 4 bases and 7 bases, there was a span of 15 bases. The CDR3 has 14 amino acids. The germline gives CDR1 SGHRS, CDR2 YFSETQ.

The gene calls are TRBV5-5 and TRBJ2-7; the D gene is possibly TRBD2 (5 bases). CDR3 length: 14 amino acids. Germline CDR1 reads SGHKS; CDR2 reads YYEKEE (reference sequence). Trimming shortened V by 4 bases and J by 6 bases, and 17 bases separated the two germline ends. The CDR3 sequence is CASSRDPLSPEQYF. The CDR3 region has the DNA TGTGCCAGCAGCCGGGATCCCCTCAGTCCCGAGCAGTACTTC.

J is TRBJ2-3 and V is TRBV11-2; TRBD2 matches at 7 bases. This CDR3 contains 14 residues. CDR1 and CDR2 (germline): SGHAT, FQNNGV. The V gene end was trimmed by 5 bases and the J gene end by 2 bases; junction bases not matched to a gene: 4. CDR3 sequence reads: CASSIGTTTDTQYF. The DNA of the CDR3 is TGTGCCAGCAGCATCGGGACTACCACAGATACGCAGTATTTT.

This sequence joins TRBV4-1 and TRBJ2-7, with D unclear. In germline, CDR1 is MGHRA, CDR2 YSYEKL. The CDR3 length is 16 residues. Trimming removed 0 bases from V and 0 bases from J, with 12 bases in between. The CDR3: CASSQEVGHNSYEQYF. The CDR3 DNA is TGCGCCAGCAGCCAAGAGGTAGGGCATAACTCCTACGAGCAGTACTTC.

The chain carries TRBV7-2 and TRBJ1-2; D call uncertain. Germline lookup yields CDR1 SGHTA and CDR2 FQGNSA. The germline V and J ends were trimmed by 7 bases and 8 bases, with 26 bases remaining between them. This CDR3 is built from 16 residues. The CDR3 DNA reads as TGTGCCAGCACTAAGGACTACAGAGATGTCTATAGGGGCTACACCTTC. This translates into CASTKDYRDVYRGYTF. Looking up the rest from reference TRBV7-2 and TRBJ1-2 gives the full variable domain: GAGVSQSPSNKVTEKGKDVELRCDPISGHTALYWYRQSLGQGLEFLIYFQGNSAPDKSGLPSDRFSAERTGGSVSTLTIQRTQQEDSAVYLCASTKDYRDVYRGYTFGSGTRLTVV.

Only one count was recorded for this clone. Because it lacks the conserved phenylalanine or tryptophan at the end, this CDR3 is likely a read error. Because the CDR3's place on the DNA is in doubt, the DNA is left out and the CDR3 is given as listed by TCRdb. The chain couples TRBV7-9 to TRBJ2-3. Both ends counted, the CDR3 spans 8 residues. Germline lookup yields CDR1 SEHNR and CDR2 FQNEAQ (reference sequence). The chain's CDR3 is CASSLPPL.

The chain links TRBV11-2 to TRBJ2-7; 11 bases line up with TRBD1. V gave up 5 bases and J gave up 0 bases; unmatched junction bases: 3. CDR3 size: 15 residues. Germline assignment: CDR1 SGHAT and CDR2 FQNNGV. CDR3 loop: CASSIGTGGSYEQYF. Written as DNA, the CDR3 is TGTGCCAGCAGCATTGGGACAGGGGGCTCCTACGAGCAGTACTTC.